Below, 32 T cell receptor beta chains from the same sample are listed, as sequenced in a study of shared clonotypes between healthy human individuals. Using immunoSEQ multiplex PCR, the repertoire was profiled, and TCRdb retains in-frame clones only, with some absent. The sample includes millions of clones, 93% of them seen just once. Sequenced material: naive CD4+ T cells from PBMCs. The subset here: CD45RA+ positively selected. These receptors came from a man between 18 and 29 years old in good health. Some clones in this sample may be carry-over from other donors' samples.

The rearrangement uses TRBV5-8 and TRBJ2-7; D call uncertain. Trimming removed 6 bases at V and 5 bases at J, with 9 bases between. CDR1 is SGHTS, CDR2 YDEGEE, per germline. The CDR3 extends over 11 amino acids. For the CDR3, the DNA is TGTGCCAGCAAGGGTATTGACGAGCAGTACTTC. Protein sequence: CASKGIDEQYF.

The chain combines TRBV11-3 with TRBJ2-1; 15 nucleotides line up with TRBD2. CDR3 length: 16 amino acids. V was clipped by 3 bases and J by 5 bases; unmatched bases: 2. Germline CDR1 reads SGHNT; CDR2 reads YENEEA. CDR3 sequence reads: CASSFGLAGGDNEQFF. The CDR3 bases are TGTGCCAGCAGCTTCGGACTAGCGGGAGGGGACAATGAGCAGTTCTTC.

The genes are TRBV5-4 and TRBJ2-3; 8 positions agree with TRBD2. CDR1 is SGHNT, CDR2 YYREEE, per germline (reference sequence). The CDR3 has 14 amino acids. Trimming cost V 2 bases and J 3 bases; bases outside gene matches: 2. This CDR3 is CASSFLAGTDTQYF. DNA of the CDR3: TGTGCCAGCAGCTTCCTAGCGGGTACAGATACGCAGTATTTT. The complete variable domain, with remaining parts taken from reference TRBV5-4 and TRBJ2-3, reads ETGVTQSPTHLIKTRGQQVTLRCSSQSGHNTVSWYQQALGQGPQFIFQYYREEENGRGNFPPRFSGLQFPNYSSELNVNALELDDSALYLCASSFLAGTDTQYFGPGTRLTVL.

CDR3 amino acids: CASSLAGEGFF. Here the CDR3 DNA reads TGTGCCAGCAGTTTAGCGGGGGAGGGTTTCTTT. This rearrangement joins TRBV28 to TRBJ1-1; D possibly corresponds to TRBD1 (5 bases). CDR3 size: 11 residues. Germline loops: CDR1 MDHEN, CDR2 SYDVKM. V shed 2 bases and J shed 13 bases, with 11 bases lying between them.

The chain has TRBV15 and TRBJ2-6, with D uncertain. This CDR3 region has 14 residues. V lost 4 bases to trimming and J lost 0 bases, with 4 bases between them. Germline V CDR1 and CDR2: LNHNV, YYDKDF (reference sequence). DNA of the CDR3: TGTGCCACCAGCACGAGCTCTGGGGCCAACGTCCTGACTTTC. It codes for CATSTSSGANVLTF.

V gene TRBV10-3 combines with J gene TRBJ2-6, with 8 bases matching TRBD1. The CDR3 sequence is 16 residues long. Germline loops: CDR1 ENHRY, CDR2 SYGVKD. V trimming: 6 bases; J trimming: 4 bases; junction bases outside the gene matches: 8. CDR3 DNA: TGTGCCATCAGCAGTCAGGGGGCGAAAGGGGCCAACGTCCTGACTTTC. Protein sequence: CAISSQGAKGANVLTF.

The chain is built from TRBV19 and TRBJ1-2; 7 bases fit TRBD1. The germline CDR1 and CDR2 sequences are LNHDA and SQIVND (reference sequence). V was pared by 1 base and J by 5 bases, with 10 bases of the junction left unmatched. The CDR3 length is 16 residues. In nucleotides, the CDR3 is TGTGCCAGTAGTATAGCCGCGGGACAGCTATCTTATGGCTACACCTTC. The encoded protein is CASSIAAGQLSYGYTF.

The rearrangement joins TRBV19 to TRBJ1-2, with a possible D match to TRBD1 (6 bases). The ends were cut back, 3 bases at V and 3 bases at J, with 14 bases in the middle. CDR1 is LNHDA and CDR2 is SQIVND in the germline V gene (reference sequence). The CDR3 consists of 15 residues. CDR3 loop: CASSIGGAGYYGYTF. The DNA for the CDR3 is TGTGCCAGTAGTATTGGGGGCGCGGGATACTATGGCTACACCTTC.

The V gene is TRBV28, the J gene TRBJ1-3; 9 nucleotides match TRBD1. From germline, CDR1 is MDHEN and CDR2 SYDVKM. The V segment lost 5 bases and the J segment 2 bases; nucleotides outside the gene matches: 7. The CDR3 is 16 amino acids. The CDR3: CASSPSRQGAGNTIYF. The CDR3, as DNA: TGTGCCAGCAGTCCATCGCGACAGGGGGCTGGAAACACCATATATTTT.

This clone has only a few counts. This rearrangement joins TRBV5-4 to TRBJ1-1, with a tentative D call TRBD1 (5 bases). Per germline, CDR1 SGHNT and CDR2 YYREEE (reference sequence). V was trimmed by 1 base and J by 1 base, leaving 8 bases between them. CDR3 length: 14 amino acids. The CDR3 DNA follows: TGTGCCAGCAGCTTGCTGGGGACGAACACTGAAGCTTTCTTT. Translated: CASSLLGTNTEAFF.

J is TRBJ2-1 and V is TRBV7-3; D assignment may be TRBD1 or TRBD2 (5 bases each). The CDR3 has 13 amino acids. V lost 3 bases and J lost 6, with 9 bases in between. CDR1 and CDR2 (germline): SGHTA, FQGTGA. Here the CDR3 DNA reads TGTGCCAGCAGCTTCAGAGGGGTCAATGAGCAGTTCTTC. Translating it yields CASSFRGVNEQFF. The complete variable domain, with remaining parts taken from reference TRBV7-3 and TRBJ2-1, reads GAGVSQTPSNKVTEKGKYVELRCDPISGHTALYWYRQSLGQGPEFLIYFQGTGAADDSGLPNDRFFAVRPEGSVSTLKIQRTERGDSAVYLCASSFRGVNEQFFGPGTRLTVL.

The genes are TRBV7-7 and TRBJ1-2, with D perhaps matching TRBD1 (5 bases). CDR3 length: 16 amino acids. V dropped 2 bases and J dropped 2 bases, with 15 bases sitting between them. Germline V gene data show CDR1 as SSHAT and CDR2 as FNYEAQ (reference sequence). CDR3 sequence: CASSLSCRQPNYGYTF. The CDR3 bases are TGTGCCAGCAGCTTATCCTGCCGACAGCCGAACTATGGCTACACCTTC. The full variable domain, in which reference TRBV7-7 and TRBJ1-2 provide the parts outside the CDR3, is GAGVSQSPRYKVTKRGQDVTLRCDPISSHATLYWYQQALGQGPEFLTYFNYEAQPDKSGLPSDRFSAERPEGSISTLTIQRTEQRDSAMYRCASSLSCRQPNYGYTFGSGTRLTVV.

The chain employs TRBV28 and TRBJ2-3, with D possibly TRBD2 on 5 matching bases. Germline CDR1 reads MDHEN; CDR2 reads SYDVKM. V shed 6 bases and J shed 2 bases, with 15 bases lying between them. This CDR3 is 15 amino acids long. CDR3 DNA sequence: TGTGCCAGCAGCTCCCCAGCGGCAAACACAGATACGCAGTATTTT. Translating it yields CASSSPAANTDTQYF.

The CDR3 spells CASSEGGGGLYEQYF. The CDR3 coding sequence is TGTGCCAGCAGCGAAGGAGGGGGCGGTCTCTACGAGCAGTACTTC. V and J are TRBV13 and TRBJ2-7; perhaps TRBD1 as D (7 bases). The CDR3 totals 15 residues. Trimming removed 5 bases at V and 3 bases at J, with 17 bases between. Germline assignment: CDR1 PRHDT and CDR2 FYEKMQ (reference sequence).

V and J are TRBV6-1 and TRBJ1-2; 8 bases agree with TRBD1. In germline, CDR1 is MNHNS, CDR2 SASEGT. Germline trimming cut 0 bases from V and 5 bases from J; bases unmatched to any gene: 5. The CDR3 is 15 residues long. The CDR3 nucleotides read TGTGCCAGCAGTGAAGCGACGACAGGGGATTATGGCTACACCTTC. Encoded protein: CASSEATTGDYGYTF.

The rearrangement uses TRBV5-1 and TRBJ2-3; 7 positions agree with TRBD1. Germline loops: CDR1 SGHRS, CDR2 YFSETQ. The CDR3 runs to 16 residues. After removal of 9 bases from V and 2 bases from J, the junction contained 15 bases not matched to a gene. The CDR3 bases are TGCGCCACCACTACTCGAGGGGGACAGTCCACAGATACGCAGTATTTT. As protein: CATTTRGGQSTDTQYF.

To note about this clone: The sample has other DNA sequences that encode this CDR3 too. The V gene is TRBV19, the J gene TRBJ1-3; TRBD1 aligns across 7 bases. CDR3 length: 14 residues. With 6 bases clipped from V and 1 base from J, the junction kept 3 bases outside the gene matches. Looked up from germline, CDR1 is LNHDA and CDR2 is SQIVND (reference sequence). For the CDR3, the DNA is TGTGCCAGTAGACGACAGGGATCTGGAAACACCATATATTTT. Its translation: CASRRQGSGNTIYF.

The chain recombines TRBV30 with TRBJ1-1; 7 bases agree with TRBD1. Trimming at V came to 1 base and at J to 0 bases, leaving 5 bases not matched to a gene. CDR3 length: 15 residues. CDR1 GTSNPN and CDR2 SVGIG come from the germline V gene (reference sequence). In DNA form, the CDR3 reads TGTGCCTGGAGTGCGCGGGACAGAATGAACACTGAAGCTTTCTTT. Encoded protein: CAWSARDRMNTEAFF.

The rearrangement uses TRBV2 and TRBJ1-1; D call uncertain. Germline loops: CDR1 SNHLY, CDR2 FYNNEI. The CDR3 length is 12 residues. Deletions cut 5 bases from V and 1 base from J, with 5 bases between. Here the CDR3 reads CASSLKNTEAFF. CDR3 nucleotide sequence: TGTGCCAGCAGTCTGAAGAACACTGAAGCTTTCTTT.

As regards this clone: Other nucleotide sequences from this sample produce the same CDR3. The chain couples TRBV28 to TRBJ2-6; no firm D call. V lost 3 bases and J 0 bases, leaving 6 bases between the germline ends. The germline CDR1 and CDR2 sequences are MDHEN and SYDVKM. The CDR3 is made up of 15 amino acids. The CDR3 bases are TGTGCCAGCAGTTTGTCAGGCTCTGGGGCCAACGTCCTGACTTTC. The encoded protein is CASSLSGSGANVLTF. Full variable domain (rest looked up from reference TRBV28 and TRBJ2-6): DVKVTQSSRYLVKRTGEKVFLECVQDMDHENMFWYRQDPGLGLRLIYFSYDVKMKEKGDIPEGYSVSREKKERFSLILESASTNQTSMYLCASSLSGSGANVLTFGAGSRLTVL.

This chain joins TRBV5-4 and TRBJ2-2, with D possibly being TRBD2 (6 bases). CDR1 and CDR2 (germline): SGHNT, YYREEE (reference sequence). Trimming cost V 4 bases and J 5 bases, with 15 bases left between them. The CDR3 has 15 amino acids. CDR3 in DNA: TGTGCCAGCAGCCCCACTAGCTTAAGGACCGGGGAGCTGTTTTTT. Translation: CASSPTSLRTGELFF. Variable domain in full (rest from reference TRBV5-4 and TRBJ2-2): ETGVTQSPTHLIKTRGQQVTLRCSSQSGHNTVSWYQQALGQGPQFIFQYYREEENGRGNFPPRFSGLQFPNYSSELNVNALELDDSALYLCASSPTSLRTGELFFGEGSRLTVL.

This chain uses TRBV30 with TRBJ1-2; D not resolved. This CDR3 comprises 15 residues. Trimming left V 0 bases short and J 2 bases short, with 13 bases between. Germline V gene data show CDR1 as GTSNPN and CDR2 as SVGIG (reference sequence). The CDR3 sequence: CAWSVPEQLNYGYTF. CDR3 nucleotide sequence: TGTGCCTGGAGTGTACCCGAACAGTTGAACTATGGCTACACCTTC.

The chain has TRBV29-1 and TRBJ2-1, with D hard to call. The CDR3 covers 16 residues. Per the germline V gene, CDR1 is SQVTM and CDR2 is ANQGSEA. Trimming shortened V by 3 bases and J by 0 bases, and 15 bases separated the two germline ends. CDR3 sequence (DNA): TGCAGCGTTGAGTATGGCGGCCGATCCTCCTACAATGAGCAGTTCTTC. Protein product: CSVEYGGRSSYNEQFF.

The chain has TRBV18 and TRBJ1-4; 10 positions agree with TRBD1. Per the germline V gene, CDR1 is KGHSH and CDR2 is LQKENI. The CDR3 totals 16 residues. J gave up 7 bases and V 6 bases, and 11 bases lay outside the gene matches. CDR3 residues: CASSLGQGVFREKLFF. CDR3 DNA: TGTGCCAGCTCCCTCGGACAGGGGGTATTTCGTGAAAAACTGTTTTTT.

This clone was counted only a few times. The CDR3 coding sequence is TGTGCCTGCTCAAGCACTGAAGCTTTCTTT. Residues: CACSSTEAFF. V and J are TRBV30 and TRBJ1-1; no firm D call. Trimming took off 6 bases at V and 4 bases at J, with 6 bases between the two ends. This CDR3 region has 10 residues. Germline V lookup: CDR1 GTSNPN, CDR2 SVGIG (reference sequence). The full variable domain, rest sourced from reference TRBV30 and TRBJ1-1, is SQTIHQWPATLVQPVGSPLSLECTVEGTSNPNLYWYRQAAGRGLQLLFYSVGIGQISSEVPQNLSASRPQDRQFILSSKKLLLSDSGFYLCACSSTEAFFGQGTRLTVV.

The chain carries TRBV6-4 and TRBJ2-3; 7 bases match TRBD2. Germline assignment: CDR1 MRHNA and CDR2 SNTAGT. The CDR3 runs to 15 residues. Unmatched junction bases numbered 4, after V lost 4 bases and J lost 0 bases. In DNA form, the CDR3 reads TGTGCCAGCAGTGCTAGCGGCCACAGCACAGATACGCAGTATTTT. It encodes CASSASGHSTDTQYF.

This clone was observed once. The CDR3 spells CASSPGGVFRETQYF. CDR3 DNA: TGCGCCAGCAGCCCGGGCGGGGTGTTTCGGGAGACCCAGTACTTC. The chain employs TRBV5-1 and TRBJ2-5, with a possible D match to TRBD2 (6 bases). Trimming stripped 4 bases from V and 5 bases from J, with 18 bases between. This CDR3 is built from 15 residues. Germline V CDR1 and CDR2: SGHRS, YFSETQ.

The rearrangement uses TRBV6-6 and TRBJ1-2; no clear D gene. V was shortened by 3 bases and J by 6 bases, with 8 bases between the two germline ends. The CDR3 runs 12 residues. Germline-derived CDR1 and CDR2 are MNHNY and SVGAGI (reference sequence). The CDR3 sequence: CASSYAGNGYTF. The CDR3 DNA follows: TGTGCCAGCAGTTATGCGGGAAATGGCTACACCTTC.

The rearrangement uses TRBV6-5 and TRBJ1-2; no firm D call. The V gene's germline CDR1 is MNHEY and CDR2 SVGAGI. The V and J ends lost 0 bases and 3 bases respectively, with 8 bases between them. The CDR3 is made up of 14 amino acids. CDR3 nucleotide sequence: TGTGCCAGCAGTTACTCTGGCAGGCACTATGGCTACACCTTC. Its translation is CASSYSGRHYGYTF.

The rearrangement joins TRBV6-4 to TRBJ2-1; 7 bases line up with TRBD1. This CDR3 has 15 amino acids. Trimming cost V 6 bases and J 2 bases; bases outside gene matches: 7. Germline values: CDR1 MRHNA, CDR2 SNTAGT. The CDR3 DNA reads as TGTGCCAGCAGAAGACAGGGATCGACCTACAATGAGCAGTTCTTC. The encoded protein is CASRRQGSTYNEQFF.

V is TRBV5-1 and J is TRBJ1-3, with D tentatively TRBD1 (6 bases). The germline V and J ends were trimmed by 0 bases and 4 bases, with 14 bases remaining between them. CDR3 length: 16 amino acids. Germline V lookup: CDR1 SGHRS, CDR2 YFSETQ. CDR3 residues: CASSLEPGARGNTIYF. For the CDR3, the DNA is TGCGCCAGCAGCTTGGAACCGGGGGCGAGGGGAAACACCATATATTTT.

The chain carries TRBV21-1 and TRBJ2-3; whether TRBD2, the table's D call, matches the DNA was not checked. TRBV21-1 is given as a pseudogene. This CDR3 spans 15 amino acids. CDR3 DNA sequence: TGTGCCAGTGTTGACGGGGGGGACCGCACAGATACGCAGTATTTT. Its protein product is CASVDGGDRTDTQYF.